This T cell receptor (beta chain) appears in the sequencing data of a study of blood T cells in healthy people across ages. General study findings and limits: Those diversity estimates obtained from one million T cells were thought to be underestimates. It was the long-lived donors that had more naive CD4+ cells and higher diversity than aged donors. Leaving the PBMCs unsorted stopped any conclusive comparison of naive versus antigen-experienced cells.

PCR was performed a second time for 7 to 11 cycles using a sample-barcoded 5' primer and a J-beta primer mix. TCRdb re-called the 5' RACE reads through MiXCR, storing one row per CDR3 protein. This table has 850,000 to 1,000,000 distinct CDR3 sequences, roughly 52% appearing once. Of note for this clonotype: Its specificity is not known.

Per the germline V gene, CDR1 is SGHDT and CDR2 is YYEEEE. V was clipped by 6 bases and J by 1 base; unmatched bases: 10. The length of the CDR3 is 15 residues. The sequenced sample consisted of blood. The clonotype was recovered from a man aged 25 to 40 in good health. The rearrangement joins TRBV5-6 to TRBJ2-7; 7 bases map to TRBD1. The CDR3 DNA reads as TGTGCCAGCACCAGAACAGGGGTGGCTTCCTACGAGCAGTACTTC. It encodes CASTRTGVASYEQYF.